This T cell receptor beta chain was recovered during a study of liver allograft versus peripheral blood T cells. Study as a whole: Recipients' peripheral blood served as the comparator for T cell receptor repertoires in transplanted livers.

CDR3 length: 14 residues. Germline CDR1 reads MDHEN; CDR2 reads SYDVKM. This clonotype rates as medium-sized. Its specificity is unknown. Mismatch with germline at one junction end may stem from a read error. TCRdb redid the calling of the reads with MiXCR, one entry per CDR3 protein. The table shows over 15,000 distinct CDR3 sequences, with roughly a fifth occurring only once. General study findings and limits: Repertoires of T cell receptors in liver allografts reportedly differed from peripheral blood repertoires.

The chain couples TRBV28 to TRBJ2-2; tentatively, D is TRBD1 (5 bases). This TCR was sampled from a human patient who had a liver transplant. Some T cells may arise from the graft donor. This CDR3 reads CASSLPTGTRELFF. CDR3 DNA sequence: TGTGCCAGCAGTTTACCCACAGGCACCAGGGAGCTGTTTTTT.